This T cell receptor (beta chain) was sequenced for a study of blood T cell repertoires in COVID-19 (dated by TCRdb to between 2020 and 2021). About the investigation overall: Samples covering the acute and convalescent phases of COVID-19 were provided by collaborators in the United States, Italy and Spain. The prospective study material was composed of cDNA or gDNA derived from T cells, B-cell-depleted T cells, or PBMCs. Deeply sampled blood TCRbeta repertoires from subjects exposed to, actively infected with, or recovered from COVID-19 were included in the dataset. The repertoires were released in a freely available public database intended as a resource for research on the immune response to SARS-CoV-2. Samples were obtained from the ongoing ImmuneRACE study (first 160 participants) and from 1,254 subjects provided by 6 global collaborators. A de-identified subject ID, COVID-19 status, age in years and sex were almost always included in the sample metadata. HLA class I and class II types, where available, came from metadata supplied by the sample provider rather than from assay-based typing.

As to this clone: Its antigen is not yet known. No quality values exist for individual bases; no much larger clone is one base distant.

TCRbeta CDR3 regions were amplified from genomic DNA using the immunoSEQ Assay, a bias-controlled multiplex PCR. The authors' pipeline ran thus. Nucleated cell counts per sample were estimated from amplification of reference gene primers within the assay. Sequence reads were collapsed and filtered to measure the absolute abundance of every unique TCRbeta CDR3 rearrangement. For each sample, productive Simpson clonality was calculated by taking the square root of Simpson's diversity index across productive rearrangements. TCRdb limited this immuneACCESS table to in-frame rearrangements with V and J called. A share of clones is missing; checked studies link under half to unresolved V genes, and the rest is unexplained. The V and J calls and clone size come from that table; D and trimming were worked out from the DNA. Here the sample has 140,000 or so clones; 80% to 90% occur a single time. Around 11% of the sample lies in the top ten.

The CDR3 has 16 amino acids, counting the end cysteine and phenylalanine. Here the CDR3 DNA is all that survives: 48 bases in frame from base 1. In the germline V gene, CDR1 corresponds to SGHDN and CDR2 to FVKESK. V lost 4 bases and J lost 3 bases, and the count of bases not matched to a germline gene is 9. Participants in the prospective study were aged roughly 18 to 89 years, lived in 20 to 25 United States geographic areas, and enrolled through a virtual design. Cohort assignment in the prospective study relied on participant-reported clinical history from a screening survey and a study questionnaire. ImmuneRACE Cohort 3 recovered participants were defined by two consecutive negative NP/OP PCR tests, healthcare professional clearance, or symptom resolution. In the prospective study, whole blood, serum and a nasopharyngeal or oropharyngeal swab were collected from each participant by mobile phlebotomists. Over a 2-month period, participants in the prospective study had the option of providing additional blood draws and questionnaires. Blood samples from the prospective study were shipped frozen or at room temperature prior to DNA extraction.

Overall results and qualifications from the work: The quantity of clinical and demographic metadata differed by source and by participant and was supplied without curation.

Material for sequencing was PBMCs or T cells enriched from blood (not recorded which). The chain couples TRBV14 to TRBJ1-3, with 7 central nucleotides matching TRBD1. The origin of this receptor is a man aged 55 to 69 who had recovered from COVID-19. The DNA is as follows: TGTGCCAGCAGCCCACAGGGGCCACGTCTTGGAAACACCATATATTTT. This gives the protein CASSPQGPRLGNTIYF.